This T cell receptor beta chain comes out of a study of a mutant IDH1 vaccine in newly diagnosed glioma. For the study at large: Treated patients had a mean age of approximately 41 years and a sex split that was roughly 60% male and about 40% female. Earlier care involved radiotherapy, temozolomide, or both, and the majority received both. Study findings and constraints: Patients mounted vaccine-induced immune responses in roughly 93% of cases.

This sample's time point: baseline, week 1 (first vaccination visit). As to treatment: pre-vaccination baseline after standard-of-care therapy. Germline V gene sequence: CDR1 MNHEY, CDR2 SMNVEV (reference sequence). V dropped 6 bases and J dropped 3 bases, with 6 bases sitting between them. This CDR3 is 12 amino acids long. The table came from immunoSEQ multiplex PCR; TCRdb's copy has only in-frame clones and leaves some out. The sample consists of around 92,000 clones, 85% to 90% of them appearing once. A remark on this clone: Antigen specificity is unknown.

The clonotype comes from a woman between 50 and 59 years old with glioma. The material was PBMCs, obtained from a glioma patient treated with radiotherapy, temozolomide or both. The chain carries TRBV27 and TRBJ1-5; no reliable D call. The CDR3 loop is CASSPLNQPQHF. The CDR3 nucleotides read TGTGCCAGCAGCCCCCTCAATCAGCCCCAGCATTTT.